This T cell receptor (beta chain) was captured in a study of T cell changes during pregnancy in multiple sclerosis. Germline V lookup: CDR1 SGHRS, CDR2 YFSETQ. The CDR3 loop spans 16 amino acids. The V gene lost 0 bases and the J gene lost 3 bases, with 15 bases spanning the gap. The data were produced by immunoSEQ multiplex PCR, yet TCRdb's version contains in-frame clones alone and is incomplete. The sample carries about 58,000 clones, roughly nine tenths recorded once. This receptor was identified in a female donor in good health, enrolled as a control in a pregnancy study. V is TRBV5-1 and J is TRBJ2-5; a weak D match, TRBD1 (5 bases). This material consisted of CD4+ T cells from peripheral blood mononuclear cells, taken after pregnancy. CDR3 nucleotides: TGCGCCAGCAGCTTGGCCGCACAGGATTCCAAAGAGACCCAGTACTTC. As protein: CASSLAAQDSKETQYF.